The TCR beta chain described here comes from a study of T cells in Graves' hyperthyroidism and ophthalmopathy (dated by TCRdb to the late 2010s). About the study as a whole: Peripheral blood was collected at initial diagnosis, before any treatment. TCR Vbeta CDR3 sequencing of 130 to 150 peripheral blood samples (fewer than 45 ophthalmopathy, 75 hyperthyroidism and some 17 progressor patients) is reported in the paper. To identify distinguishing TCR V-J signatures, a discovery cohort of roughly 100 patients was used, comprising 43 with Graves' ophthalmopathy and 57 with stable Graves' hyperthyroidism. Once sampling was done, hyperthyroidism patients were given methimazole at a starting dose of 30 mg daily, whereas ophthalmopathy patients were given high-dose intravenous methylprednisolone. For training and testing, the 100 patients in the discovery cohort were randomly divided in a 7:3 ratio. Prospective prediction of ophthalmopathy was tested in an independent validation cohort consisting of some 19 hyperthyroidism patients and some 17 patients who later progressed to ophthalmopathy. In addition, the study compared T-cell repertoires in thyroid tissue and in blood from roughly 6 Graves' hyperthyroidism patients. What the authors observed across the whole study: A model built on a 13 V-J signature distinguished ophthalmopathy from stable hyperthyroidism, reaching around 88% sensitivity and approximately 81% specificity in cross-validation and 80%/75% in testing. Sample size was not statistically predetermined, and blinding of investigators to group allocation was not performed. Most expanded thyroid clonotypes (frequency above 0.001) were also detected in blood, a finding suggesting that blood repertoires may reflect thyroid immune responses. In validation, the model predicted progression to ophthalmopathy with roughly 66% sensitivity and about 73% specificity, a median of 6.5 months before onset.

TCR beta CDR3 regions were amplified from RNA transcripts. A first-round RT-PCR of the TCR CDR3 used the HTBI primer set with the Qiagen OneStep RT-PCR kit. The libraries were constructed in a second round of multiplex PCR and then size-selected and purified. Sequencing of the libraries was done on an Illumina HiSeq2000 using paired-end 100 bp reads. Under the source paper's analysis protocol: SOAPnuke was used to process the raw data, throwing out any read that contained adapters or uncalled bases, had a mean Phred below 15, or lacked an exact constant-primer or identifier match. High-quality paired reads were merged with COPE v1.2.5, and unique nucleotide sequences were defined as clonotypes. MiTCR v1.1 was used to align the clonotypes against IMGT TRBV, TRBD and TRBJ reference segments. Only V-J combinations with frequency above 0.0001, covering roughly 99% of repertoires, were analysed. The TCS score was defined as F50 (clonal expansion) divided by E x V (chaos), with BLOSUM62-based TCRdist calculated between CDR3 peptides within each V-J. Welch's t-statistics and random forest reduced 500 to 650 V-J features to around 14, which were used in a naive Bayes classifier (R e1071). The raw public data were reprocessed by TCRdb itself: fastp quality trimming at Q25, MiXCR clonotype calling, in-frame beta chains only. Every distinct CDR3 protein forms one entry, paired with its most common genes and DNA. The V and J calls were not made by the authors but by TCRdb's processing. Counted in this sample were 300,000 to 450,000 distinct CDR3 sequences; approximately 14% of them appeared once. Around a quarter of the sample is taken by the ten largest.

Hyperthyroidism patients were aged 18 to 65 years and newly diagnosed, with disease duration of less than 2 months. Any patient with an uncontrolled infection, another autoimmune disease, pregnancy or lactation was excluded. Clinical symptoms, serum thyroxine and TRAb, thyroid ultrasound, and orbital computed tomography formed the basis for the diagnoses. Blood from progressor patients was collected at the time of first diagnosis with hyperthyroidism, before any ophthalmopathy symptoms had appeared. PBMCs were isolated from about 10 ml of fresh peripheral blood by Ficoll-Paque density gradient centrifugation. Progressor patients were first diagnosed with Graves' hyperthyroidism and then developed ophthalmopathy during follow-up. Total RNA was extracted using Trizol reagent, and RNA quality was assessed on an Agilent 2100 Bioanalyzer. From a lookup of the germline V gene, CDR1 and CDR2 are SGHVS and FQNEAQ. Including cysteine and phenylalanine, the CDR3 has 17 amino acids. CDR3 DNA is the only sequence kept; it has 51 bases, read in frame from the first base. Trimming removed 1 base from V and 0 bases from J, leaving 13 bases between the germline ends.

This clonotype was counted a few times. Which antigen it targets is not known. The sample holds no much larger clone one base away, and base qualities are not on file. Recombination connected TRBV7-8 to TRBJ1-3, with the D segment identity uncertain. The specimen sequenced was blood. This TCR came from a woman under 30 with Graves' hyperthyroidism that later progressed to Graves' ophthalmopathy. The CDR3 protein sequence reads: CASSLVGGGISGNTIYF. The sequence in DNA is TGTGCCAGCAGCTTAGTAGGCGGCGGGATCTCTGGAAACACCATATATTTT. Supplemented by the reference TRBV7-8 and TRBJ1-3 proteins around the CDR3, the complete variable domain is GAGVSQSPRYKVAKRGQDVALRCDPISGHVSLFWYQQALGQGPEFLTYFQNEAQLDKSGLPSDRFFAERPEGSVSTLKIQRTQQEDSAVYLCASSLVGGGISGNTIYFGEGSWLTVV.